A selection of T cell receptor beta chains follows, all from one sample in a study of shared T cell receptors in the human thymus. Only in-frame clones appear in the TCRdb table, and some are missing; sequencing was by immunoSEQ multiplex PCR. The data show 450,000 to 650,000 clones, around three quarters seen once. This same sample was also part of a study on human thymus T cells.

Material: thymocytes. All receptors derive from a boy in the first two years of life with a congenital heart defect. CDR3s include the opening cysteine and the closing phenylalanine or tryptophan. Each record gives: V gene, J gene, clone size, D gene, CDR3 protein, CDR3 DNA. A D gene is named only where the DNA matches it firmly. Clone size appears in some rows only: once, few, many, or a class for an expanded clone.

V: TRBV4-3; J: TRBJ2-3; size: .; D: .; CDR3: CASSHGADGTDTQYF; DNA: TGCGCCAGCAGCCATGGAGCGGACGGGACAGATACGCAGTATTTT
V: TRBV19; J: TRBJ2-5; size: .; D: .; CDR3: CASSTAPGWETQYF; DNA: TGTGCCAGTAGTACCGCTCCGGGGTGGGAGACCCAGTACTTC
V: TRBV10-3; J: TRBJ2-4; size: .; D: .; CDR3: CAISESRPGSQAKNIQYF; DNA: TGTGCCATCAGTGAGTCCCGGCCAGGGTCTCAAGCCAAAAACATTCAGTACTTC
V: TRBV30; J: TRBJ1-3; size: .; D: TRBD1; CDR3: CACTTGGGNTIYF; DNA: TGTGCCTGTACCACAGGGGGCGGAAACACCATATATTTT
V: TRBV6-5; J: TRBJ2-7; size: .; D: TRBD1; CDR3: CAGGTGTGGPYEQYF; DNA: TGTGCCGGCGGCACCGGGACAGGGGGCCCCTACGAGCAGTACTTC
V: TRBV5-1; J: TRBJ2-5; size: .; D: .; CDR3: CASSFGYQETQYF; DNA: TGCGCCAGCAGCTTCGGGTACCAAGAGACCCAGTACTTC
V: TRBV27; J: TRBJ1-5; size: few; D: .; CDR3: CASSLRGGGQPQHF; DNA: TGTGCCAGCAGTTTAAGAGGGGGTGGTCAGCCCCAGCATTTT
V: TRBV5-6; J: TRBJ1-2; size: once; D: .; CDR3: CASSLSHNYGYTF; DNA: TGTGCCAGCAGCTTGTCCCATAACTATGGCTACACCTTC
V: TRBV6-1; J: TRBJ2-3; size: .; D: TRBD2; CDR3: CASRAGTKITDTQYF; DNA: TGTGCCAGCAGGGCCGGGACTAAAATCACAGATACGCAGTATTTT
V: TRBV12-5; J: TRBJ1-2; size: .; D: TRBD1; CDR3: CASGLERQGPPPANYGYTF; DNA: TGTGCTAGTGGTTTGGAAAGACAGGGTCCTCCGCCAGCTAACTATGGCTACACCTTC
V: TRBV7-6; J: TRBJ2-7; size: .; D: TRBD2; CDR3: CASSLSRAGGPLAEQYF; DNA: TGTGCCAGCAGCTTATCGAGGGCGGGAGGGCCCTTGGCCGAGCAGTACTTC
V: TRBV5-1; J: TRBJ2-7; size: .; D: .; CDR3: CASSLVAWAPDGGQYF; DNA: TGCGCCAGCAGCTTGGTGGCGTGGGCCCCCGACGGGGGGCAGTACTTC
V: TRBV7-9; J: TRBJ1-2; size: .; D: TRBD1; CDR3: CASSLETGGAGYGYTF; DNA: TGTGCCAGCAGCTTAGAGACAGGGGGCGCGGGCTATGGCTACACCTTC
V: TRBV4-2; J: TRBJ2-2; size: .; D: .; CDR3: CASRTKSRHNTGELFF; DNA: TGTGCCAGCAGAACCAAGTCGAGACACAACACCGGGGAGCTGTTTTTT
V: TRBV7-8; J: TRBJ1-5; size: .; D: .; CDR3: CASSLTVWGGNQPQHF; DNA: TGTGCCAGCAGCTTAACGGTATGGGGAGGGAATCAGCCCCAGCATTTT
V: TRBV7-2; J: TRBJ2-1; size: .; D: .; CDR3: CASSLPGTYGYNEQFF; DNA: TGTGCCAGCAGCTTACCAGGGACTTACGGCTACAATGAGCAGTTCTTC
V: TRBV7-8; J: TRBJ2-5; size: once; D: .; CDR3: CASSTREGGETQYF; DNA: TGTGCCAGCAGCACTCGGGAAGGGGGAGAGACCCAGTACTTC
V: TRBV12-1; J: TRBJ1-5; size: .; D: .; CDR3: CASSSPSGYSNQPQHF; DNA: TGTGCCAGCAGCTCTCCCTCCGGGTATAGCAATCAGCCCCAGCATTTT
V: TRBV4-1; J: TRBJ2-1; size: once; D: TRBD2; CDR3: CASSQGRSSGRHNNEQFF; DNA: TGCGCCAGCAGCCAAGGCCGGTCTAGCGGGAGGCACAACAATGAGCAGTTCTTC
V: TRBV10-1; J: TRBJ1-3; size: .; D: .; CDR3: CASIMMTDSSGNTIYF; DNA: TGCGCCAGCATAATGATGACCGACAGCTCTGGAAACACCATATATTTT
V: TRBV21-1; J: TRBJ2-2; size: few; D: .; CDR3: CASTHRGLANTGELFF; DNA: TGTGCCAGCACGCACAGGGGTCTCGCGAACACCGGGGAGCTGTTTTTT
V: TRBV2; J: TRBJ1-2; size: .; D: .; CDR3: CASRFRSNYGYTF; DNA: TGTGCCAGCCGATTCAGGTCTAACTATGGCTACACCTTC
V: TRBV14; J: TRBJ2-3; size: .; D: .; CDR3: CASSQALEDGADTQYF; DNA: TGTGCCAGCAGCCAAGCTTTGGAAGACGGGGCAGATACGCAGTATTTT